This is a list of T cell receptor beta chains from one sample in a study of breast tumors, draining lymph nodes, adjacent tissues. TCRdb reanalysed the multiplex PCR reads using MiXCR and keeps one entry per CDR3 protein. This sample has around 230,000 distinct CDR3 sequences; under 35% occur once, and the top ten carry approximately 3.3%. The sequenced material came from axillary lymph node tissue. These receptors came from a female donor with breast cancer. Some clones in this sample may be carry-over from other donors' samples. Each CDR3 is given with its conserved first and last residue. The D gene is left open where the match is weak. Some rows have no size entry. The others give once, few or many, or a class for an expanded clone.

length: 16; size: NA; D: TRBD2; V: TRBV11-3; J: TRBJ2-3; CDR3: CASSLVVAGPTDTQYF; DNA: TGTGCCAGCAGCTTGGTAGTAGCGGGGCCGACAGATACGCAGTATTTT
length: 13; size: many; D: NA; V: TRBV10-3; J: TRBJ2-5; CDR3: CAISERGQETQYF; DNA: TGTGCCATCAGTGAAAGGGGGCAAGAGACCCAGTACTTC
length: 16; size: NA; D: TRBD2; V: TRBV7-9; J: TRBJ2-5; CDR3: CASSPPTSGSSETQYF; DNA: TGTGCCAGCAGCCCCCCGACTAGCGGGAGTTCGGAGACCCAGTACTTC
length: 14; size: NA; D: NA; V: TRBV27; J: TRBJ1-6; CDR3: CASSLNWGNSPLHF; DNA: TGTGCCAGCAGTTTAAATTGGGGAAATTCACCCCTCCACTTT
length: 17; size: many; D: TRBD2; V: TRBV6-5; J: TRBJ2-3; CDR3: CASSTGRGVTSTDTQYF; DNA: TGTGCCAGCAGTACGGGTCGGGGGGTAACTAGCACAGATACGCAGTATTTT
length: 18; size: NA; D: TRBD2; V: TRBV25-1; J: TRBJ2-1; CDR3: CASSDLGLGTTSYNEQFF; DNA: TGTGCCAGCAGTGACCTGGGACTTGGGACTACCTCCTACAATGAGCAGTTCTTC
length: 14; size: many; D: TRBD2; V: TRBV20-1; J: TRBJ2-7; CDR3: CSASSGSQTNEQYF; DNA: TGCAGTGCCAGTAGCGGGAGCCAAACTAACGAGCAGTACTTC
length: 18; size: NA; D: NA; V: TRBV2; J: TRBJ1-3; CDR3: CASSEVFTRGWIGNTIYF; DNA: TGTGCCAGCAGTGAAGTCTTCACCAGGGGTTGGATCGGAAACACCATATATTTT
length: 16; size: many; D: TRBD2; V: TRBV20-1; J: TRBJ2-3; CDR3: CSARTSGGSFTDTQYF; DNA: TGCAGTGCCCGGACTAGCGGGGGCAGTTTCACAGATACGCAGTATTTT
length: 15; size: many; D: TRBD1; V: TRBV2; J: TRBJ2-5; CDR3: CASSPGQGAFETQYF; DNA: TGTGCCAGCAGTCCGGGACAGGGGGCATTTGAGACCCAGTACTTC
length: 16; size: many; D: TRBD2; V: TRBV5-6; J: TRBJ2-7; CDR3: CASSLVGTSSSYEQYF; DNA: TGTGCCAGCAGCTTGGTAGGGACTAGCTCAAGCTACGAGCAGTACTTC
length: 13; size: many; D: NA; V: TRBV9; J: TRBJ1-4; CDR3: CASSSIGVEKLFF; DNA: TGTGCCAGCAGCAGCATCGGGGTTGAAAAACTGTTTTTT
length: 14; size: NA; D: NA; V: TRBV6-1; J: TRBJ1-6; CDR3: CATRPPPGNSPLHF; DNA: TGTGCCACCAGACCACCCCCGGGGAATTCACCCCTCCACTTT
length: 16; size: many; D: TRBD2; V: TRBV12-3/TRBV12-4; J: TRBJ2-5; CDR3: CASSFAASGKVETQYF; DNA: TGTGCCAGCAGTTTTGCTGCTAGCGGGAAGGTAGAGACCCAGTACTTC
length: 14; size: many; D: NA; V: TRBV11-2; J: TRBJ2-5; CDR3: CASSPRLGAETQYF; DNA: TGTGCCAGCAGCCCCCGTCTTGGGGCAGAGACCCAGTACTTC
length: 15; size: many; D: NA; V: TRBV7-8; J: TRBJ2-3; CDR3: CASRRGTASTDTQYF; DNA: TGTGCCAGCAGACGTGGGACTGCTAGCACAGATACGCAGTATTTT
length: 18; size: many; D: TRBD1; V: TRBV5-1; J: TRBJ2-3; CDR3: CASSLAVIPGQGTDTQYF; DNA: TGCGCCAGCAGCTTGGCCGTAATCCCGGGACAGGGGACAGATACGCAGTATTTT
length: 13; size: many; D: NA; V: TRBV19; J: TRBJ1-2; CDR3: CATPGPSYYGYTF; DNA: TGTGCCACCCCGGGACCCTCGTACTATGGCTACACCTTC
length: 13; size: NA; D: NA; V: TRBV2; J: TRBJ1-1; CDR3: CASSGRKNTEAFF; DNA: TGTGCCAGCAGCGGACGTAAGAACACTGAAGCTTTCTTT
length: 16; size: many; D: NA; V: TRBV20-1; J: TRBJ1-2; CDR3: CSARSGNEGSYYGYTF; DNA: TGCAGTGCTAGGTCCGGGAACGAGGGTTCCTACTATGGCTACACCTTC
length: 15; size: few; D: NA; V: TRBV5-1; J: TRBJ2-5; CDR3: CASSLAGTSQETQYF; DNA: TGCGCCAGCAGCTTGGCTGGAACTTCACAAGAGACCCAGTACTTC
length: 15; size: many; D: NA; V: TRBV7-8; J: TRBJ2-5; CDR3: CASSSWGETIETQYF; DNA: TGTGCCAGCAGCTCTTGGGGGGAAACGATAGAGACCCAGTACTTC
length: 15; size: many; D: TRBD2; V: TRBV25-1; J: TRBJ2-2; CDR3: CASSASGRLTGELFF; DNA: TGTGCCAGCAGTGCTAGCGGGAGGCTCACCGGGGAGCTGTTTTTT
length: 16; size: many; D: TRBD1; V: TRBV7-2; J: TRBJ2-3; CDR3: CASSSTGTGRTDTQYF; DNA: TGTGCCAGCAGCTCAACCGGGACAGGAAGGACAGATACGCAGTATTTT
length: 12; size: many; D: NA; V: TRBV6-5; J: TRBJ1-6; CDR3: CASMQGNSPLHF; DNA: TGTGCCAGCATGCAGGGGAATTCACCCCTCCACTTT
length: 15; size: few; D: TRBD1; V: TRBV28; J: TRBJ1-2; CDR3: CASSSWTGGDYGYTF; DNA: TGTGCCAGCAGTTCCTGGACAGGGGGCGACTATGGCTACACCTTC
length: 13; size: many; D: NA; V: TRBV5-1; J: TRBJ2-3; CDR3: CASSLSFADTQYF; DNA: TGCGCCAGCAGCCTATCCTTCGCAGATACGCAGTATTTT
length: 14; size: few; D: NA; V: TRBV10-3; J: TRBJ2-7; CDR3: CASRPRESRYEQYF; DNA: TGTGCCAGCAGACCTAGGGAGTCTCGCTACGAGCAGTACTTC
length: 14; size: NA; D: NA; V: TRBV19; J: TRBJ2-3; CDR3: CASSIVIETDTQYF; DNA: TGTGCCAGTAGTATAGTTATAGAAACAGATACGCAGTATTTT
length: 17; size: many; D: TRBD1; V: TRBV7-8; J: TRBJ2-1; CDR3: CASSFNWGQSSYNEQFF; DNA: TGTGCCAGCAGCTTTAATTGGGGACAGAGCTCCTACAATGAGCAGTTCTTC
length: 14; size: many; D: TRBD1; V: TRBV4-2; J: TRBJ2-5; CDR3: CASSQQGQQETQYF; DNA: TGTGCCAGCAGCCAGCAGGGACAGCAAGAGACCCAGTACTTC
length: 14; size: NA; D: NA; V: TRBV7-2; J: TRBJ1-2; CDR3: CASSLAWGAGGYTF; DNA: TGTGCCAGCAGCTTAGCGTGGGGGGCCGGGGGCTACACCTTC
length: 16; size: many; D: TRBD1; V: TRBV20-1; J: TRBJ2-1; CDR3: CSARPFDRGDYNEQFF; DNA: TGCAGTGCTAGACCTTTCGACAGGGGGGACTACAATGAGCAGTTCTTC
length: 15; size: many; D: TRBD2; V: TRBV7-8; J: TRBJ2-1; CDR3: CASSLAWTSGDEQFF; DNA: TGTGCCAGCAGCTTAGCTTGGACTAGCGGGGATGAGCAGTTCTTC
length: 17; size: many; D: TRBD2; V: TRBV5-1; J: TRBJ2-7; CDR3: CASSLAPSGASSYEQYF; DNA: TGCGCCAGCAGCTTGGCCCCAAGCGGGGCCAGCTCCTACGAGCAGTACTTC